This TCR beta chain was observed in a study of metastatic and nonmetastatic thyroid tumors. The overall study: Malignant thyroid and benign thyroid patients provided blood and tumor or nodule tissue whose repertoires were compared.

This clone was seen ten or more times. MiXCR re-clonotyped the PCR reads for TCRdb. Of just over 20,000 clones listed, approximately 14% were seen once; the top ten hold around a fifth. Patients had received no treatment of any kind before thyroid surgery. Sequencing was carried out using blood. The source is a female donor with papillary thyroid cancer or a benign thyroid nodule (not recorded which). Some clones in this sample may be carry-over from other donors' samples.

The CDR3 spells CASTGLAGGLYNEQFF. CDR3 bases: TGTGCCAGCACCGGACTAGCGGGAGGCCTTTACAATGAGCAGTTCTTC. The chain has TRBV6-1 and TRBJ2-1; the match to TRBD2 covers 14 bases. The CDR3 is 16 amino acids. Germline V gene data show CDR1 as MNHNS and CDR2 as SASEGT. V shed 7 bases, J shed 4 bases, and the junction held 6 bases outside the gene matches.